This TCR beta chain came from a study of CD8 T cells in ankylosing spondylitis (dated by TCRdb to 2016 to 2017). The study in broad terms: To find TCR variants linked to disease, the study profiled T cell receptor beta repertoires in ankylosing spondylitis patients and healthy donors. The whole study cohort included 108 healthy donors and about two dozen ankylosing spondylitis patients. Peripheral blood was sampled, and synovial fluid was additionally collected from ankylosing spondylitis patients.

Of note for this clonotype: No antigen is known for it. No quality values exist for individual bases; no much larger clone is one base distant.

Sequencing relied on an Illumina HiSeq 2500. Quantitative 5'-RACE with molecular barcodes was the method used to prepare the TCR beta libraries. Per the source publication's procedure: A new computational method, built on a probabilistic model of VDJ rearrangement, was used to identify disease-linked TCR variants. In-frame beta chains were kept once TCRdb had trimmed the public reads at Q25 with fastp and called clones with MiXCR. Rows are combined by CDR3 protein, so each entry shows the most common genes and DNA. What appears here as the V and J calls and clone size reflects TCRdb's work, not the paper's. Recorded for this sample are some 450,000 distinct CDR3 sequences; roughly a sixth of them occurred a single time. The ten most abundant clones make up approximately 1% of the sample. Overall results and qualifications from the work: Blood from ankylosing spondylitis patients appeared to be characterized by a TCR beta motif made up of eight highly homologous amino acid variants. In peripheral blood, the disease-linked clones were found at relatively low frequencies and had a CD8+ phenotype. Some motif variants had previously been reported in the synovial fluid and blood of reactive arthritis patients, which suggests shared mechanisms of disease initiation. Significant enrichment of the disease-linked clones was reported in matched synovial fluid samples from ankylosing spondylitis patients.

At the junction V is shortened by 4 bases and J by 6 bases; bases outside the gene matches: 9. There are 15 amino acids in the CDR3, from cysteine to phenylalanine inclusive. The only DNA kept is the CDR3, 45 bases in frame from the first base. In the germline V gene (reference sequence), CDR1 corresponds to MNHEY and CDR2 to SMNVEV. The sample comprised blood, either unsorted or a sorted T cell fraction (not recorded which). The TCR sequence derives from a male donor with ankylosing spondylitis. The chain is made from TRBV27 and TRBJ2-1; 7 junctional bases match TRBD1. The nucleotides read TGTGCCAGCAGTTCCCCCGGGGCAGGGGGCAATGAGCAGTTCTTC. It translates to CASSSPGAGGNEQFF.